This T cell receptor beta chain was recovered during a study of blood T cell repertoires in COVID-19. In the study overall: Nucleic acid was either cDNA or gDNA, and it came from T cells, B-cell-depleted T cells, or PBMCs.

In the authors' methods: Quantification of nucleated cells was approximated via reference gene primer amplification. Produced via immunoSEQ multiplex PCR; TCRdb's table is partial and in-frame only. Clone size and the V and J calls come from that table; the DNA yielded D and trimming. The table shows 300,000 or so clones, with approximately 89% occurring only once. Sequences were obtained from peripheral blood. The clonotype comes from a woman aged 45-65 years who had recovered from COVID-19.

The CDR3 sequence is CASSYERDRSGYTF. In nucleotides, the CDR3 is TGTGCCAGCAGTTACGAACGGGACAGGAGTGGCTACACCTTC. The chain has TRBV6-6 and TRBJ1-2; 8 bases align to TRBD1. V was pared by 2 bases and J by 7 bases, with 6 bases of the junction left unmatched. The V gene's germline CDR1 is MNHNY and CDR2 SVGAGI (reference sequence). The CDR3 sequence is 14 residues long.